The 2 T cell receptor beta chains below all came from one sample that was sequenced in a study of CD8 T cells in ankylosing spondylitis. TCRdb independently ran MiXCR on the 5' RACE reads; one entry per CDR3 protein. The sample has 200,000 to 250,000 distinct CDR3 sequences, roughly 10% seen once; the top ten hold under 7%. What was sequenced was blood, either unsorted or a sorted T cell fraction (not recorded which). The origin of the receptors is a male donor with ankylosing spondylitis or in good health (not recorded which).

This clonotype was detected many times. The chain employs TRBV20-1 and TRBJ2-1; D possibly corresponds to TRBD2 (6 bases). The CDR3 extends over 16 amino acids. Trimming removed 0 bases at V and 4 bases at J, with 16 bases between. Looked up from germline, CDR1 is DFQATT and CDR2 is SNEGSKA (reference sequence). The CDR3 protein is CSARDSGSSEYNEQFF. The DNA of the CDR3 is TGCAGTGCTAGAGATTCCGGTTCTAGCGAGTACAATGAGCAGTTCTTC.

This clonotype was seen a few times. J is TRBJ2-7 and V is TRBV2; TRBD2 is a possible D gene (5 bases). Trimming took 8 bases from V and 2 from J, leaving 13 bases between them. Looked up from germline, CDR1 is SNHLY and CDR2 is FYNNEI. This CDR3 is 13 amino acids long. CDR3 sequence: CASHGLITYEQYF. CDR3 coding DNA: TGTGCCAGCCACGGACTCATAACCTACGAGCAGTACTTC.